What follows are 17 T cell receptor beta chains derived from one specimen sequenced in a study of T cell changes during pregnancy in multiple sclerosis. The protocol was immunoSEQ multiplex PCR, while the TCRdb copy is restricted to in-frame clones and leaves out a portion. The sample holds about 17,000 clones, 70% to 90% seen once. The source was CD8+ T cells from peripheral blood mononuclear cells, collected after pregnancy. These receptors were collected from a female donor in good health, enrolled as a control in a pregnancy study.

V is TRBV27 and J is TRBJ1-1, with 7 bases fitting TRBD1. This CDR3 has 14 residues. Germline V gene data show CDR1 as MNHEY and CDR2 as SMNVEV (reference sequence). J lost 1 base, V lost 4 bases, and 3 bases had no gene match. Written as DNA, the CDR3 is TGTGCCAGCAGTTCAGGGGGGCCGAACACTGAAGCTTTCTTT. Protein sequence: CASSSGGPNTEAFF.

The V and J genes are TRBV7-9 and TRBJ2-7, with a possible D match to TRBD1 (6 bases). V was cut by 4 bases and J by 0 bases, with 16 bases left in between. The CDR3 contains 16 residues. CDR1 is SEHNR, CDR2 FQNEAQ, per germline (reference sequence). The CDR3 spells CASSSRKGTTSYEQYF. CDR3 coding DNA: TGTGCCAGCAGCTCGAGGAAGGGGACAACCTCCTACGAGCAGTACTTC.

The V call is TRBV9, the J call TRBJ1-1; D perhaps matches TRBD1 (5 bases). Germline values: CDR1 SGDLS, CDR2 YYNGEE. Trimming pared 7 bases from V and 1 base from J, leaving 29 bases between. This CDR3 is 19 amino acids long. The CDR3 here is CASGDQPSGGTEENTEAFF. The CDR3 DNA reads as TGTGCCAGCGGCGACCAACCCTCGGGGGGGACGGAAGAGAACACTGAAGCTTTCTTT.

The chain couples TRBV4-2 to TRBJ1-2; no clear D. Germline V lookup: CDR1 LGHNA, CDR2 YNFKEQ. This CDR3 is 12 amino acids long. Deletions cut 4 bases from V and 11 bases from J, with 14 bases between. The CDR3 DNA reads as TGTGCCAGCAGCCCTGTAGCAGAAGAGTACACCTTC. It is translated as CASSPVAEEYTF.

The chain recombines TRBV11-2 with TRBJ2-7; no clear D gene. Trimming pared 5 bases from V and 1 base from J, leaving 6 bases between. In germline, CDR1 is SGHAT, CDR2 FQNNGV. The CDR3 totals 12 residues. The CDR3 here is CASSPSSYEQYF. CDR3 bases: TGTGCCAGCAGCCCCTCTTCCTACGAGCAGTACTTC.

The CDR3 nucleotides are TGTGCCAGCAGCACCTGGACGGGGGGGGATGAAAAACTGTTTTTT. Its protein is CASSTWTGGDEKLFF. The chain has TRBV11-2 and TRBJ1-4; D is possibly TRBD1 (5 bases). This CDR3 is built from 15 residues. Trimming took 5 bases from V and 6 from J, leaving 16 bases between them. Germline CDR1 and CDR2: SGHAT and FQNNGV.

This clone showed up just a few times. V is TRBV30 and J is TRBJ1-1, with D possibly matching TRBD1 (5 bases). The CDR3 is made up of 14 amino acids. Looked up from germline, CDR1 is GTSNPN and CDR2 is SVGIG (reference sequence). V gave up 2 bases and J gave up 0 bases, with 10 bases separating them. This CDR3 reads CAWSTGLMNTEAFF. The CDR3 bases are TGTGCCTGGAGTACAGGATTGATGAACACTGAAGCTTTCTTT. The full variable domain, rest sourced from reference TRBV30 and TRBJ1-1, is SQTIHQWPATLVQPVGSPLSLECTVEGTSNPNLYWYRQAAGRGLQLLFYSVGIGQISSEVPQNLSASRPQDRQFILSSKKLLLSDSGFYLCAWSTGLMNTEAFFGQGTRLTVV.

This chain links TRBV4-1 with TRBJ2-7; 7 nucleotides agree with TRBD2. V was clipped by 0 bases and J by 7 bases; unmatched bases: 12. This CDR3 is built from 16 residues. CDR1 is MGHRA and CDR2 is YSYEKL in the germline V gene. CDR3 region: CASSQDSSGALREQYF. As DNA, the CDR3 is TGCGCCAGCAGCCAAGATTCTAGCGGAGCTCTACGGGAGCAGTACTTC.

The chain joins TRBV19 to TRBJ2-7, with 8 positions matching TRBD2. V gave up 5 bases and J gave up 2 bases; unmatched junction bases: 8. The CDR3 loop spans 15 amino acids. Germline CDR1 is LNHDA and CDR2 is SQIVND (reference sequence). The CDR3 protein is CASSPVAGSAYEQYF. The CDR3 bases are TGTGCCAGTAGTCCTGTAGCGGGATCGGCCTACGAGCAGTACTTC.

The chain links TRBV5-1 to TRBJ2-1; D uncertain. The V and J ends lost 0 bases and 8 bases respectively, with 12 bases between them. CDR3 length: 14 residues. The germline V gene has CDR1 SGHRS and CDR2 YFSETQ. The CDR3 reads CASSLVASEHEQFF. Here the CDR3 DNA reads TGCGCCAGCAGCTTGGTAGCTTCGGAACATGAGCAGTTCTTC. Based on the CDR3 plus reference TRBV5-1 and TRBJ2-1, the full variable domain is KAGVTQTPRYLIKTRGQQVTLSCSPISGHRSVSWYQQTPGQGLQFLFEYFSETQRNKGNFPGRFSGRQFSNSRSEMNVSTLELGDSALYLCASSLVASEHEQFFGPGTRLTVL.

The J gene is TRBJ2-3, the V gene TRBV27; 7 bases agree with TRBD1. The trim removed 6 bases at V and 5 bases at J, leaving 17 bases unmatched. The V gene's germline CDR1 is MNHEY and CDR2 SMNVEV (reference sequence). CDR3 length: 17 amino acids. The CDR3 reads CASRKEAATGFRDTQYF. In DNA, the CDR3 is TGTGCCAGCAGAAAGGAAGCCGCGACAGGGTTTAGAGATACGCAGTATTTT.

The V gene is TRBV7-3, the J gene TRBJ2-2; D may be TRBD2 (6 bases). V was trimmed by 8 bases and J by 2 bases, leaving 12 bases between them. Germline CDR1 is SGHTA and CDR2 is FQGTGA. This CDR3 spans 14 amino acids. The CDR3 loop is CASGTRDNTGELFF. The CDR3, as DNA: TGTGCCAGCGGTACGCGGGATAACACCGGGGAGCTGTTTTTT.

V is TRBV27 and J is TRBJ2-1; D is perhaps TRBD2 (6 bases). In germline, CDR1 is MNHEY, CDR2 SMNVEV (reference sequence). V lost 7 bases, J lost 10 bases, and 14 bases lay in between. The CDR3 is 12 residues long. The CDR3: CASKTGTQEQFF. The CDR3, as DNA: TGTGCCAGCAAGACCGGGACTCAAGAGCAGTTCTTC.

This clone is a singleton in its sample. The rearrangement joins TRBV11-2 to TRBJ2-7, with 10 bases identical to TRBD2. This CDR3 comprises 17 residues. CDR1 and CDR2 from the germline V gene are SGHAT and FQNNGV. V was pared by 5 bases and J by 4 bases, with 14 bases of the junction left unmatched. The CDR3 loop reads CASSGSSSGGPSYEQYF. In DNA, the CDR3 is TGTGCCAGCAGCGGTAGCTCTAGCGGGGGCCCTTCGTACGAGCAGTACTTC. Variable domain in full (rest from reference TRBV11-2 and TRBJ2-7): EAGVAQSPRYKIIEKRQSVAFWCNPISGHATLYWYQQILGQGPKLLIQFQNNGVVDDSQLPKDRFSAERLKGVDSTLKIQPAKLEDSAVYLCASSGSSSGGPSYEQYFGPGTRLTVT.

By share, this clone ranks as large (0.1 to 1%). The chain links TRBV25-1 to TRBJ1-2; no clear D gene. V was clipped by 3 bases and J by 5 bases, with 16 bases between them. The CDR3 is 15 amino acids. Germline values: CDR1 MGHDK, CDR2 SYGVNS. CDR3 region: CASSDSRGGGYGYTF. CDR3 sequence (DNA): TGTGCCAGCAGTGACTCCCGGGGAGGAGGATATGGCTACACCTTC.

The chain employs TRBV11-3 and TRBJ2-1, with TRBD2 as a possible D gene (6 bases). Trimming removed 1 base from V and 7 bases from J, with 14 bases in between. Germline CDR1 SGHNT, CDR2 YENEEA. The length of the CDR3 is 15 residues. CDR3 protein: CASSLVAGLANEQFF. CDR3 DNA: TGTGCCAGCAGCTTAGTTGCGGGACTCGCAAATGAGCAGTTCTTC.

V and J are TRBV4-2 and TRBJ2-7; D possibly corresponds to TRBD1 (6 bases). This CDR3 has 15 residues. V lost 0 bases and J lost 3, with 12 bases in between. Germline V gene data show CDR1 as LGHNA and CDR2 as YNFKEQ. CDR3 protein: CASSQDKNRDYEQYF. The CDR3 nucleotides read TGTGCCAGCAGCCAAGACAAGAACAGGGACTACGAGCAGTACTTC.